This TCR beta chain is drawn from a study of patients and donors after allogeneic stem cell transplantation. This CDR3 spans 15 amino acids. From germline, CDR1 is LNHDA and CDR2 SQIVND (reference sequence). V shed 3 bases, J shed 4 bases, and the junction held 9 bases outside the gene matches. TCRdb processed the RT-PCR reads anew with MiXCR; each CDR3 protein has one entry. The top ten hold 2.5% to 3% of the sample, which has 70,000 to 100,000 distinct CDR3 sequences, just under 5% seen once. What was sequenced was blood, either unsorted or a sorted T cell fraction (not recorded which). The chain has TRBV19 and TRBJ2-7; 7 bases match TRBD2. This clonotype originated in a human donor who was either an allogeneic HSCT recipient or a stem cell or donor lymphocyte infusion donor (not recorded which). It is not recorded whose cells these are; they may come from a transplant donor. CDR3 protein: CASSMERGLRYEQYF. Written as DNA, the CDR3 is TGTGCCAGTAGTATGGAGCGGGGACTCCGATACGAGCAGTACTTC.